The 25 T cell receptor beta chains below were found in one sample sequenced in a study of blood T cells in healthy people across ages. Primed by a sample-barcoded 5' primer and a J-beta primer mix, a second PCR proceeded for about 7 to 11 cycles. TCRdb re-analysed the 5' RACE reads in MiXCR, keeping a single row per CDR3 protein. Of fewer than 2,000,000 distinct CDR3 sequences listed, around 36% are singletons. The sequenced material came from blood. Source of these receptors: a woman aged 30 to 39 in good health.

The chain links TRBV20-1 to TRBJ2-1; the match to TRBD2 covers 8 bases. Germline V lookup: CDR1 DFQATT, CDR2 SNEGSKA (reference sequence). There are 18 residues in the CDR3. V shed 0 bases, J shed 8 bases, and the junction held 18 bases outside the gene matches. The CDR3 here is CSAREGGTTSVPWDEQFF. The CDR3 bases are TGCAGTGCTAGAGAGGGGGGGACGACTAGCGTCCCCTGGGATGAGCAGTTCTTC.

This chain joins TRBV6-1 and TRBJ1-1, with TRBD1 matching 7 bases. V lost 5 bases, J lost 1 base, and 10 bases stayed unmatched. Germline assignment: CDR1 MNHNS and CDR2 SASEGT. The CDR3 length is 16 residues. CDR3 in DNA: TGTGCCAGCAGTCCACAGGGGAAGACGGGGAACACTGAAGCTTTCTTT. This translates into CASSPQGKTGNTEAFF.

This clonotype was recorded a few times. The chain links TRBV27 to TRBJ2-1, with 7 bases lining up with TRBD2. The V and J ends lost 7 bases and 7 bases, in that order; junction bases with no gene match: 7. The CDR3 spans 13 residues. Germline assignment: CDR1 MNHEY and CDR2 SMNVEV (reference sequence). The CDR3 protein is CASTWGGLNEQFF. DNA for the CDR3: TGTGCCAGCACCTGGGGAGGGCTGAATGAGCAGTTCTTC.

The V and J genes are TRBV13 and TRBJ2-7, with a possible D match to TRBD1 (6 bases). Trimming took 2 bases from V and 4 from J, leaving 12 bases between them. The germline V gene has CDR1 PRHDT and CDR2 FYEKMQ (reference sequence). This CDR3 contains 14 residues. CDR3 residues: CASSLPGHPYEQYF. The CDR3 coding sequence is TGTGCCAGCAGCTTACCGGGACACCCATACGAGCAGTACTTC.

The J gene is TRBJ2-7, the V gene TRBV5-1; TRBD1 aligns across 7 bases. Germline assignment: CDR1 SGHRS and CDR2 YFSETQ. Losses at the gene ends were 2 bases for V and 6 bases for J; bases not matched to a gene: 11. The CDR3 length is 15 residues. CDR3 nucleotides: TGCGCCAGCAGCTTTGGGGAAGGGGGCATTCGCGAGCAGTACTTC. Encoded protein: CASSFGEGGIREQYF.

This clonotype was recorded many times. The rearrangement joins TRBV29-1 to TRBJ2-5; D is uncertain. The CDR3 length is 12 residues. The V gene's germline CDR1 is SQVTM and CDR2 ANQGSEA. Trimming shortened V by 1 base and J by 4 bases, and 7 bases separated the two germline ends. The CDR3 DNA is TGCAGCGTTGAAGGACTTGGAGAGACCCAGTACTTC. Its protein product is CSVEGLGETQYF.

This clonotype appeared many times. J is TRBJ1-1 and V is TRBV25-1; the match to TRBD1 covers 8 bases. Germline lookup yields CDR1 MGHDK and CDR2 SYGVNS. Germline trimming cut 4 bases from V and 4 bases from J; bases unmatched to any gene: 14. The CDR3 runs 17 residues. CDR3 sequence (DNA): TGTGCCAGCAGTGGCTCGGCAGGGGGCTGGGTGGCCACTGAAGCTTTCTTT. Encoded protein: CASSGSAGGWVATEAFF.

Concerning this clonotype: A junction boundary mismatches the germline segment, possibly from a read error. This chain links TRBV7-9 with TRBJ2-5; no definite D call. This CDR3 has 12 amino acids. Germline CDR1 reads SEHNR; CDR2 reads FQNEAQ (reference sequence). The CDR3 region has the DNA TGTGCCGGCAGCCCGGTAGAGGAGACCCAGTACTTC. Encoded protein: CAGSPVEETQYF. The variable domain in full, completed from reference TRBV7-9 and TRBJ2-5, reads DTGVSQNPRHKITKRGQNVTFRCDPISEHNRLYWYRQTLGQGPEFLTYFQNEAQLEKSRLLSDRFSAERPKGSFSTLEIQRTEQGDSAMYLCAGSPVEETQYFGPGTRLLVL.

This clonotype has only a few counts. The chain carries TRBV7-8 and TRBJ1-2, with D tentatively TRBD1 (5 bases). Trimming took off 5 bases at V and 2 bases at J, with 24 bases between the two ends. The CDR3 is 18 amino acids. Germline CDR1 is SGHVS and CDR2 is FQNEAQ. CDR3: CASSPFPGPPRPNYGYTF. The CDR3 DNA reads TGTGCCAGCAGCCCGTTCCCGGGGCCACCTCGGCCCAACTATGGCTACACCTTC.

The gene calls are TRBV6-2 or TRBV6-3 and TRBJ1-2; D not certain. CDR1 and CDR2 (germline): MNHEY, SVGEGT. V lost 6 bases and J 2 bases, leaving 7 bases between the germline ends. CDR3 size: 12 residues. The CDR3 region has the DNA TGTGCCAGCAGGTACCTGAACTATGGCTACACCTTC. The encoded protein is CASRYLNYGYTF.

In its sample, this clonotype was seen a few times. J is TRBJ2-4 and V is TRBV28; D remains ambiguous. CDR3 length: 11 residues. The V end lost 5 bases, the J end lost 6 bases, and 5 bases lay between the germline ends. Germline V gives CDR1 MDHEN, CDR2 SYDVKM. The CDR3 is CASSRGNIQYF. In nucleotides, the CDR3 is TGTGCCAGCAGTCGTGGAAACATTCAGTACTTC. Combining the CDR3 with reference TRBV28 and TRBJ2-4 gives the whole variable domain DVKVTQSSRYLVKRTGEKVFLECVQDMDHENMFWYRQDPGLGLRLIYFSYDVKMKEKGDIPEGYSVSREKKERFSLILESASTNQTSMYLCASSRGNIQYFGAGTRLSVL.

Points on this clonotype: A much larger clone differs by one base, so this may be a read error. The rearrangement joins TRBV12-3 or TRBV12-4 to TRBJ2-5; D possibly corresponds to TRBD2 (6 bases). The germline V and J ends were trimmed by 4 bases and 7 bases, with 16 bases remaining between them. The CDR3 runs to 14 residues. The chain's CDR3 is CASSSDGGPGTQYF. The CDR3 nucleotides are TGTGCCAGCAGTTCGGACGGGGGTCCAGGGACCCAGTACTTC.

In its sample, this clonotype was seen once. This CDR3 is CASSPPDGDPEAFF. CDR3 in DNA: TGTGCCAGCTCACCACCGGACGGGGATCCTGAAGCTTTCTTT. V gene TRBV18 combines with J gene TRBJ1-1; no clear D gene. Germline V gene data show CDR1 as KGHSH and CDR2 as LQKENI. Trimming removed 0 bases from V and 6 bases from J, with 11 bases in between. The CDR3 has 14 residues.

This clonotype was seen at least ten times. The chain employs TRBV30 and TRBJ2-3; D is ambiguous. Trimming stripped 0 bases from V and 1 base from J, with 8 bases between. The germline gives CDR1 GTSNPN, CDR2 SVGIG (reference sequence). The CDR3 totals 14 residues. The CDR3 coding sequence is TGTGCCTGGAGTGTAACCCGGGGCACAGATACGCAGTATTTT. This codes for CAWSVTRGTDTQYF.

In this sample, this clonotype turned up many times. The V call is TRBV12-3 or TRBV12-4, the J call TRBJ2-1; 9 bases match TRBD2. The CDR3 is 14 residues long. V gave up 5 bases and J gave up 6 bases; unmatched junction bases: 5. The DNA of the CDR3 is TGTGCCAGCAGTAGACTAGCGGATCCCAATGAGCAGTTCTTC. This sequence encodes CASSRLADPNEQFF.

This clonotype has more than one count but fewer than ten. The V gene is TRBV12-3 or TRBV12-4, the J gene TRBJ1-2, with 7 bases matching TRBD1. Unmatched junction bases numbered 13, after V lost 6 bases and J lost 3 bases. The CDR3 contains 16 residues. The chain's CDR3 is CASSHQGGLRDYGYTF. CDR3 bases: TGTGCCAGCAGCCACCAAGGGGGCTTAAGGGACTATGGCTACACCTTC.

The DNA for the CDR3 is TGTGCCAGCACCTCGTGGCGGGAGTGGGACGGGGAGCTGTTTTTT. Translating gives CASTSWREWDGELFF. The chain recombines TRBV7-9 with TRBJ2-2, with 7 bases aligning to TRBD2. Germline-derived CDR1 and CDR2 are SEHNR and FQNEAQ (reference sequence). CDR3 length: 15 amino acids. V was clipped by 7 bases and J by 7 bases; unmatched bases: 12.

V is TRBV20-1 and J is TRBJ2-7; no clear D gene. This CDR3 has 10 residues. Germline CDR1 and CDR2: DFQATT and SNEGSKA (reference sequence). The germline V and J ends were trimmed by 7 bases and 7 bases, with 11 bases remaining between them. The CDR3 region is CSGSIGEQYF. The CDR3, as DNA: TGCAGTGGTAGTATCGGAGAGCAGTACTTC.

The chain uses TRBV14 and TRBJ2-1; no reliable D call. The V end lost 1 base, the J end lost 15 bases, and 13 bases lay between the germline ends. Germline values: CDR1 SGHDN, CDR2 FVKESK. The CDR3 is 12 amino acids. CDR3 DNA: TGTGCCAGCAGCCAAGGCGGAGAAGGGCCGTTCTTC. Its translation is CASSQGGEGPFF.

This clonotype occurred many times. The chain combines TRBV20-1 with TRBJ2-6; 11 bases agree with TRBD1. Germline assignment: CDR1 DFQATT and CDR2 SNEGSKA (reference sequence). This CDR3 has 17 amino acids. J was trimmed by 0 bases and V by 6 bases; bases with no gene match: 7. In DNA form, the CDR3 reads TGCAGTGCCAGGACAGGGGGCCTTATCTCTGGGGCCAACGTCCTGACTTTC. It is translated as CSARTGGLISGANVLTF.

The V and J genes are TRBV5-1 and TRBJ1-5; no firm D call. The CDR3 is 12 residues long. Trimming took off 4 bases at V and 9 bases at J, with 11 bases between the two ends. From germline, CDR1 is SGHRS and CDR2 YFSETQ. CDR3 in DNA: TGCGCCAGCAGCCCAGTTGGCGGGCCCCAGCATTTT. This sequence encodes CASSPVGGPQHF.

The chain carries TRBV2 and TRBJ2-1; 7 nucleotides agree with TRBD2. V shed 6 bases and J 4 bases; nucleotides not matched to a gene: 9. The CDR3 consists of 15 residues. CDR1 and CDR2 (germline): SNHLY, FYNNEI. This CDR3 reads CASRISGGGYNEQFF. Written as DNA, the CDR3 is TGTGCCAGCAGGATCTCTGGGGGGGGATACAATGAGCAGTTCTTC.

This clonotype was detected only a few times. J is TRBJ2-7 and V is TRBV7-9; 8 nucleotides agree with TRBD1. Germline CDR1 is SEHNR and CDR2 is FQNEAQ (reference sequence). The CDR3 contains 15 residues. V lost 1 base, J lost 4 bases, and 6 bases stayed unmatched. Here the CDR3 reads CASSLGTGKGYEQYF. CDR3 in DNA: TGTGCCAGCAGCTTAGGGACAGGGAAAGGGTACGAGCAGTACTTC.

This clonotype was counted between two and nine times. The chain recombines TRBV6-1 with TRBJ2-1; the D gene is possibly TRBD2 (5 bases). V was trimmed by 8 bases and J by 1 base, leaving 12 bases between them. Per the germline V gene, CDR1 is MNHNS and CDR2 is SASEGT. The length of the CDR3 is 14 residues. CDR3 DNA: TGTGCCAGCCTACTAGACGGGTCCTACAATGAGCAGTTCTTC. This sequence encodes CASLLDGSYNEQFF.

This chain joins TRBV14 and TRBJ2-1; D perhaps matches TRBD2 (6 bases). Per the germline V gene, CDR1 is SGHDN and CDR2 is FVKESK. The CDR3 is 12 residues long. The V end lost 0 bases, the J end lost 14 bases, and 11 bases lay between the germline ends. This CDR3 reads CASSQEPSAKFF. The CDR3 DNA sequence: TGTGCCAGCAGCCAAGAACCTAGCGCAAAGTTCTTC. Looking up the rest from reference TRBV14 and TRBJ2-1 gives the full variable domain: EAGVTQFPSHSVIEKGQTVTLRCDPISGHDNLYWYRRVMGKEIKFLLHFVKESKQDESGMPNNRFLAERTGGTYSTLKVQPAELEDSGVYFCASSQEPSAKFFGPGTRLTVL.